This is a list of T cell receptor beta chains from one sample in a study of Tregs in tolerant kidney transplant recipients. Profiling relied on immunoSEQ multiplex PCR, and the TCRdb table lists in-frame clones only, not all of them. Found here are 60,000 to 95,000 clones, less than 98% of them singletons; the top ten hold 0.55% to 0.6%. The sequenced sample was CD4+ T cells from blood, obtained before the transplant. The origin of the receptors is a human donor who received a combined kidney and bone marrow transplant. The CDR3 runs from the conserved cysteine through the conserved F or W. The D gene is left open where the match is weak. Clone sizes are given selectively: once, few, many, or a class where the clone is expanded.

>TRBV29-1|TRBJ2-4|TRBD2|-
CSVLRGGGAKNIQYF
TGCAGCGTTCTAAGGGGCGGGGGGGCCAAAAACATTCAGTACTTC
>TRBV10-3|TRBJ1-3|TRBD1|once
CAISPRDREDTIYF
TGTGCCATCAGTCCCCGAGACAGGGAGGACACCATATATTTT
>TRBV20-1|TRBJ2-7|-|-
CSARARGPQYF
TGCAGTGCTAGAGCCCGAGGCCCTCAGTACTTC
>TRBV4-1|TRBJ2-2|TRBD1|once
CASSQVFKTGSEGGELFF
TGCGCCAGCAGCCAAGTTTTCAAGACAGGGTCCGAGGGCGGGGAGCTGTTTTTT
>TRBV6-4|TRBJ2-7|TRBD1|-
CASSWTGTYEQYF
TGTGCCAGCAGCTGGACAGGGACCTACGAGCAGTACTTC
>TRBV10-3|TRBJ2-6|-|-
CAIGQRGDSGANVLTF
TGTGCCATAGGACAGCGAGGGGACTCTGGGGCCAACGTCCTGACTTTC
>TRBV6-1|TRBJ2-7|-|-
CASSEQKQIYEQYF
TGTGCCAGCAGTGAACAAAAACAGATCTACGAGCAGTACTTC
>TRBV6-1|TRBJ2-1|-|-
CASSRRGDEQFF
TGTGCCAGCAGCCGACGGGGAGATGAGCAGTTCTTC
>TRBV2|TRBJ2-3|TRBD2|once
CAAIKTGLAGTDTQYF
TGTGCCGCAATAAAAACGGGACTAGCGGGCACAGATACGCAGTATTTT
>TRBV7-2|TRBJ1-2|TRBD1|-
CASSLVGRTGGALNYGYTF
TGTGCCAGCAGCTTAGTAGGGAGGACAGGGGGAGCCCTCAACTATGGCTACACCTTC
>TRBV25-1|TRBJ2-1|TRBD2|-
CASTPYGGRGEQFF
TGTGCCAGCACCCCGTACGGCGGGAGGGGTGAGCAGTTCTTC
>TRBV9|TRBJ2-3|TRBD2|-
CASSVGTSGSSDTQYF
TGTGCCAGCAGCGTCGGGACTAGCGGGAGTTCAGATACGCAGTATTTT
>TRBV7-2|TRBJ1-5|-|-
CASSSSYASNQPQHF
TGTGCCAGCAGCTCCTCATACGCGAGCAATCAGCCCCAGCATTTT
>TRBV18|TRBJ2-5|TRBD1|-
CASSPGTVETQYF
TGTGCCAGCTCACCTGGGACAGTGGAGACCCAGTACTTC
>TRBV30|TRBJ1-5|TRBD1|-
CAWSVRQGSVPQHF
TGTGCCTGGAGTGTAAGACAGGGAAGTGTGCCCCAGCATTTT
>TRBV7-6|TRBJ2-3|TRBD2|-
CASSPWTRNTDTQYF
TGTGCCAGCAGCCCGTGGACTAGGAACACAGATACGCAGTATTTT
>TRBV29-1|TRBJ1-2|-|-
CSVSLARRGYTF
TGCAGCGTTTCTTTGGCTCGGAGGGGCTACACCTTC
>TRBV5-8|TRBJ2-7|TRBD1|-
CASCLGQGAYEQYF
TGTGCCAGCTGCCTGGGACAGGGGGCCTACGAGCAGTACTTC
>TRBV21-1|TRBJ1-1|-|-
CASRNLFLGGTEAFF
TGTGCCAGCAGGAACCTTTTTTTGGGGGGCACTGAAGCTTTCTTT
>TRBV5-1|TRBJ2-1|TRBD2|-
CASSLAGSSGGYNEQFF
TGCGCCAGCAGCTTGGCCGGTTCTAGCGGGGGATACAATGAGCAGTTCTTC
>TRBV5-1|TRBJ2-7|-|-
CASSPGGGVTYEQYF
TGCGCCAGCAGCCCGGGTGGGGGCGTCACCTACGAGCAGTACTTC
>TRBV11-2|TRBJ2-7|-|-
CASRHKTRQSYEQYF
TGTGCCAGCAGACACAAGACCAGACAATCGTACGAGCAGTACTTC
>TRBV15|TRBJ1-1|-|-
CATRPGVF
TGTGCCACCCGTCCGGGTGTATTT
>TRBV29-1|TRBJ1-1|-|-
CSVDPKMNTEAFF
TGCAGCGTTGATCCAAAAATGAACACTGAAGCTTTCTTT
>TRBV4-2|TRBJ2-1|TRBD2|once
CASSLGLAGAHHEQFF
TGTGCCAGCAGCCTAGGACTAGCGGGGGCGCACCATGAGCAGTTCTTC
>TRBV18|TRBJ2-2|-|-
CASSPLRDQAGELFF
TGTGCCAGCTCACCACTGAGGGATCAAGCCGGGGAGCTGTTTTTT
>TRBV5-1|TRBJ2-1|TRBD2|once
CASKLAGGRNEQFF
TGCGCCAGTAAACTAGCGGGGGGGAGGAATGAGCAGTTCTTC
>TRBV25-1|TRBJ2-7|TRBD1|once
CASSAPTGGYEQYF
TGTGCCAGCAGTGCCCCGACAGGGGGCTACGAGCAGTACTTC
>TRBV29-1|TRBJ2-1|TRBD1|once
CSAPGQVYNEQFF
TGCAGCGCTCCGGGACAGGTATACAATGAGCAGTTCTTC
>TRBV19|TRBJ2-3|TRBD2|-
CASSRLAGGVADTQYF
TGTGCCAGTAGTAGGCTAGCGGGAGGGGTCGCAGATACGCAGTATTTT
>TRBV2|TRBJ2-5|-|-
CASSVRGKETQYF
TGTGCCAGCAGTGTCCGGGGTAAAGAGACCCAGTACTTC
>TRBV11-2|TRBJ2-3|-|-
CASSLYPSTDTQYF
TGTGCCAGCAGCTTATATCCTAGCACAGATACGCAGTATTTT
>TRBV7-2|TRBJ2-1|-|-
CASSLAGAVEQFF
TGTGCCAGCAGCTTAGCGGGGGCCGTCGAGCAGTTCTTC
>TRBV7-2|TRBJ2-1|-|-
CASSLGSKIEIF
TGTGCCAGCAGCTTAGGGTCTAAAATAGAGATCTTC
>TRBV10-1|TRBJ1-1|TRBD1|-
CASSEPVTGSDTEAFF
TGCGCCAGCAGTGAGCCCGTGACAGGGTCCGACACTGAAGCTTTCTTT
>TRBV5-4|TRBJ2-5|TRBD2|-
CASSQAGGGGETQYF
TGTGCCAGCAGCCAGGCGGGGGGCGGGGGAGAGACCCAGTACTTC
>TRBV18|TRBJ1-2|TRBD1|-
CASSPRDPRGQGLDYGYTF
TGTGCCAGCTCACCACGTGATCCCAGGGGGCAAGGATTAGACTATGGCTACACCTTC
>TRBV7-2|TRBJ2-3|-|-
CASSFRGTYTAPTDTQYF
TGTGCCAGCAGCTTCCGAGGGACTTACACGGCGCCCACAGATACGCAGTATTTT
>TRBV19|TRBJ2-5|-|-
CASFDRKETQYF
TGTGCCAGTTTCGACAGAAAAGAGACCCAGTACTTC
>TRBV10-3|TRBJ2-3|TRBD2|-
CAISSHSLTSGTADTQYF
TGTGCCATCAGTTCCCACTCCCTGACTAGCGGGACTGCAGATACGCAGTATTTT
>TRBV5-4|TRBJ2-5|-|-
CASSPLGRGSQETQYF
TGTGCCAGCAGCCCCCTAGGACGGGGGAGTCAAGAGACCCAGTACTTC
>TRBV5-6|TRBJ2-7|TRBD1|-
CASSRGWTGPYEQYF
TGTGCCAGCAGCCGGGGCTGGACAGGCCCCTACGAGCAGTACTTC
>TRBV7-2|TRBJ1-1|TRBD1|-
CASSTGGLTEAFF
TGTGCCAGCAGCACAGGGGGCCTCACTGAAGCTTTCTTT
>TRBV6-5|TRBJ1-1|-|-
CASSYSTGNTEAFF
TGTGCCAGCAGTTACTCGACAGGGAACACTGAAGCTTTCTTT
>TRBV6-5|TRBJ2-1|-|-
CASSYHGTNSYNEQFF
TGTGCCAGCAGTTACCATGGGACAAACTCCTACAATGAGCAGTTCTTC
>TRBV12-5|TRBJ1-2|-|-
CASGPPQDGYYGYTF
TGTGCTAGTGGACCCCCACAGGACGGGTACTATGGCTACACCTTC
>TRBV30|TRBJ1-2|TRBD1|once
CAWRRDRSYGYTF
TGTGCCTGGAGGCGGGACAGATCCTATGGCTACACCTTC
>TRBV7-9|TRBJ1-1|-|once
CASSPSGGNTEAFF
TGTGCCAGCAGCCCCTCGGGAGGTAACACTGAAGCTTTCTTT
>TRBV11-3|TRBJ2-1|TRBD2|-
CASSSPRGGRLYNEQFF
TGTGCCAGCAGCTCTCCGAGGGGCGGGAGGCTCTACAATGAGCAGTTCTTC
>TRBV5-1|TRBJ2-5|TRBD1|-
CASSWGRNTGAGGETQYF
TGCGCCAGCAGTTGGGGGAGAAATACAGGGGCCGGCGGTGAGACCCAGTACTTC
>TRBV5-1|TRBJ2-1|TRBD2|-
CASSVRLAGLTYNEQFF
TGCGCCAGCAGCGTAAGACTAGCGGGTTTAACCTACAATGAGCAGTTCTTC
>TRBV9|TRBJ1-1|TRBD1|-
CASSVADRVTEAFF
TGTGCCAGCAGCGTAGCGGACAGGGTAACTGAAGCTTTCTTT
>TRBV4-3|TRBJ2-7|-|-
CASSPSKRDVYEQYF
TGCGCCAGCAGCCCATCTAAGAGGGATGTCTACGAGCAGTACTTC
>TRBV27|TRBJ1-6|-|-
CASGQRGNSPLHF
TGTGCCAGCGGACAACGTGGGAATTCACCCCTCCACTTT
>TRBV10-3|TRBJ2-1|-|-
CAISEVKSGTPFDEQFF
TGTGCCATCAGTGAGGTAAAATCCGGGACACCCTTCGATGAGCAGTTCTTC
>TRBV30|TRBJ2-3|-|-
CAWGPGGTDTQYF
TGTGCCTGGGGGCCAGGGGGCACAGATACGCAGTATTTT
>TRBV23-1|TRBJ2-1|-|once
CASSQFMGGNEQFF
TGCGCCAGCAGTCAATTTATGGGGGGCAATGAGCAGTTCTTC
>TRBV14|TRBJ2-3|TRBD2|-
CASSRHLTSGRVYTQYF
TGTGCCAGCAGCCGACATTTGACTAGCGGGAGAGTGTATACGCAGTATTTT
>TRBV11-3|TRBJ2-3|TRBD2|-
CASSSDTGGADTQYF
TGTGCCAGCAGCTCCGACACTGGGGGGGCAGATACGCAGTATTTT
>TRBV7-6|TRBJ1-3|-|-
CASSPRGGVGNTIYF
TGTGCCAGCAGCCCGAGGGGGGGGGTTGGAAACACCATATATTTT